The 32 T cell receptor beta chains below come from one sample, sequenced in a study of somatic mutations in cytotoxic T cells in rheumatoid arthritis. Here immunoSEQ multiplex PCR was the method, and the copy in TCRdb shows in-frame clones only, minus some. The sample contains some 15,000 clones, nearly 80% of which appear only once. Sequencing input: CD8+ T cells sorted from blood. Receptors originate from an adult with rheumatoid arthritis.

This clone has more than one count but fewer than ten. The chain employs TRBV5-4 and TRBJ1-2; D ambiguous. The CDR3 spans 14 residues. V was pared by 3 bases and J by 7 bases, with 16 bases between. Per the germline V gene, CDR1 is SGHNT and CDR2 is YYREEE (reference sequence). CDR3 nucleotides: TGTGCCAGCAGCTGGTCGGGTCAGCTAGGTGGCTACACCTTC. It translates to CASSWSGQLGGYTF.

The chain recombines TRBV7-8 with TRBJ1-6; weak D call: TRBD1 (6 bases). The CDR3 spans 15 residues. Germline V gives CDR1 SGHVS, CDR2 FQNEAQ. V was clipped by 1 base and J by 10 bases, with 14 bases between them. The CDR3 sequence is CASSLGQGYRSPLHF. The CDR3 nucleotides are TGTGCCAGCAGCTTAGGTCAGGGGTATAGGTCACCCCTCCACTTT.

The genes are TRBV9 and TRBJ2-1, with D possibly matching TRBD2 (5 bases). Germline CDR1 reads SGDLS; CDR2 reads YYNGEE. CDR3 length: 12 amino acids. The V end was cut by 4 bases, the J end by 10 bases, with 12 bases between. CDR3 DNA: TGTGCCAGCAGCCCACCAAGCGGAGAGCAGTTCTTC. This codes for CASSPPSGEQFF.

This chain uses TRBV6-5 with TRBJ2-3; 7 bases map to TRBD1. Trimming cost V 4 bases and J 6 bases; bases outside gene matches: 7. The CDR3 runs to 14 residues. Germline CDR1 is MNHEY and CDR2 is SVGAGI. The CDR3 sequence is CASSLTGFRDTQYF. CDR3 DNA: TGTGCCAGCAGTTTGACAGGGTTTCGGGATACGCAGTATTTT.

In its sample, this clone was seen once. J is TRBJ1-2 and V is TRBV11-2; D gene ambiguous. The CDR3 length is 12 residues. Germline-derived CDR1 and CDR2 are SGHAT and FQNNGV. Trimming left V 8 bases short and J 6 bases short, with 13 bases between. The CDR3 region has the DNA TGTGCCAGCCGGAGCGGGCCGCATGGCTACACCTTC. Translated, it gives CASRSGPHGYTF.

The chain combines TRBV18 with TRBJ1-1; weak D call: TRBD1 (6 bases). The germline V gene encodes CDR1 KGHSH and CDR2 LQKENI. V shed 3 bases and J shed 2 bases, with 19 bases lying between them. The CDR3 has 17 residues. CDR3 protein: CASSPRPGHLVNTEAFF. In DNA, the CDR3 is TGTGCCAGCTCACCCCGGCCGGGACACCTGGTAAACACTGAAGCTTTCTTT.

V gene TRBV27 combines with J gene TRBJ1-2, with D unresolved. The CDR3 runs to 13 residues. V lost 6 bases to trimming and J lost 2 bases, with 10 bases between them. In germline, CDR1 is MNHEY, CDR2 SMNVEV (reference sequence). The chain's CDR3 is CASSWAANYGYTF. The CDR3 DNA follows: TGTGCCAGCAGCTGGGCCGCCAACTATGGCTACACCTTC.

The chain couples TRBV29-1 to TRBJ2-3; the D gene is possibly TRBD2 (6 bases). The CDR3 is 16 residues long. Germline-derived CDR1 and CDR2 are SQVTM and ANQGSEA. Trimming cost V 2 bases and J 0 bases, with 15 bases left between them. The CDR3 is CSVEWGTLDSTDTQYF. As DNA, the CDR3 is TGCAGCGTTGAATGGGGGACTTTGGATAGCACAGATACGCAGTATTTT.

The CDR3 nucleotides read TGTGCCAGCAGCTCCCAACAGGGGGCGGACACTGAAGCTTTCTTT. Its translation: CASSSQQGADTEAFF. The rearrangement links TRBV7-6 to TRBJ1-1, with 9 bases identical to TRBD1. The V gene end was trimmed by 4 bases and the J gene end by 3 bases; junction bases not matched to a gene: 6. CDR1 SGHVS and CDR2 FNYEAQ come from the germline V gene. This CDR3 contains 15 residues.

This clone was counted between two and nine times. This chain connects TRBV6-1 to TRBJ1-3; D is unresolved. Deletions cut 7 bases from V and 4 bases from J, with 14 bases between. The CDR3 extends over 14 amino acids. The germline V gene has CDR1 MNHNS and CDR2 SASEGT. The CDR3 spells CASILEGSGNTIYF. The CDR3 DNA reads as TGTGCCAGCATTTTAGAGGGCTCCGGAAACACCATATATTTT.

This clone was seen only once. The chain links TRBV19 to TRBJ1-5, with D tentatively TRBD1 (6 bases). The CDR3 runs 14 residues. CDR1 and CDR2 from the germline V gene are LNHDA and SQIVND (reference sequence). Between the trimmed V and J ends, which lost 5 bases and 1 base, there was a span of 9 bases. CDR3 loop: CASSVRGSNQPQHF. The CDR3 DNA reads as TGTGCCAGTAGTGTCAGGGGAAGCAATCAGCCCCAGCATTTT.

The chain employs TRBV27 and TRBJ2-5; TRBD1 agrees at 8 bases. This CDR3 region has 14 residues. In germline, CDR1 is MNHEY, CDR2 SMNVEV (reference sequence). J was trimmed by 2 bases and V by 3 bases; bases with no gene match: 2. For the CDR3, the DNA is TGTGCCAGCAGTTTCCGGACAGGGCAAGAGACCCAGTACTTC. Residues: CASSFRTGQETQYF.

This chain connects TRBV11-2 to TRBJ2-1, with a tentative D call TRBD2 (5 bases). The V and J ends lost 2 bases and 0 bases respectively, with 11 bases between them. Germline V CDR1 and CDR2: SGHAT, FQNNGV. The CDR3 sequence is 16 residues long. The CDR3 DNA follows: TGTGCCAGCAGCTTACCCGGGGTTAGCTCCTACAATGAGCAGTTCTTC. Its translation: CASSLPGVSSYNEQFF.

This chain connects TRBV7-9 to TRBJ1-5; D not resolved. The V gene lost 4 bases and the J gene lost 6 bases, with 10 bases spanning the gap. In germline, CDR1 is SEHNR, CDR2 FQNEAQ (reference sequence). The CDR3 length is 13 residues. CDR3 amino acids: CASSSGSSQPQHF. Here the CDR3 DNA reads TGTGCCAGCAGCTCGGGGAGTAGTCAGCCCCAGCATTTT.

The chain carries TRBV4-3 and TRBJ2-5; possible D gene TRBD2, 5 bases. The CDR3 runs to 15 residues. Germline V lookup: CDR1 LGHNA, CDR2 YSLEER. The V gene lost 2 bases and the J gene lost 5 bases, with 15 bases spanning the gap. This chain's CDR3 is CASSQTDSSRETQYF. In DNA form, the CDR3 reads TGCGCCAGCAGCCAAACGGACTCCTCGCGGGAGACCCAGTACTTC.

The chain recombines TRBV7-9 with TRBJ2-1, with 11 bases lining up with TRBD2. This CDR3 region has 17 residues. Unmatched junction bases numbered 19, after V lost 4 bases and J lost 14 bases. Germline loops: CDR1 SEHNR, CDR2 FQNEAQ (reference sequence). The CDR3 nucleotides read TGTGCCAGCAGCTCCCGAGAGATTAGCGGGAGGGCCGGACCTGAGTTCTTC. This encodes CASSSREISGRAGPEFF.

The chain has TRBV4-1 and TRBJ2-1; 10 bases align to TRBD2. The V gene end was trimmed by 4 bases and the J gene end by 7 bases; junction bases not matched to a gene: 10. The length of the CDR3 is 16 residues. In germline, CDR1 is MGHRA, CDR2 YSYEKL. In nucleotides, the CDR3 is TGCGCCAGCAGCCGGACCCTAGCGGGAGCCGGAAATGAGCAGTTCTTC. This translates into CASSRTLAGAGNEQFF.

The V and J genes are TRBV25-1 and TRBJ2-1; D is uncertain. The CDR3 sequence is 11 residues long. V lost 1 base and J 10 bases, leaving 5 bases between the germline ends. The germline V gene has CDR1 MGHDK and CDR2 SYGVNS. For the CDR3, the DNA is TGTGCCAGCAGTGAATCCAGGGAGCAGTTCTTC. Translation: CASSESREQFF.

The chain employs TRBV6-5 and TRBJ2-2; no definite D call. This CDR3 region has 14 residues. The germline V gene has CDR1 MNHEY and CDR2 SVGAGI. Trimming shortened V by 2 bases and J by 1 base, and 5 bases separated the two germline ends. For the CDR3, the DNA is TGTGCCAGCAGTTACCGGGTGAACACCGGGGAGCTGTTTTTT. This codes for CASSYRVNTGELFF.

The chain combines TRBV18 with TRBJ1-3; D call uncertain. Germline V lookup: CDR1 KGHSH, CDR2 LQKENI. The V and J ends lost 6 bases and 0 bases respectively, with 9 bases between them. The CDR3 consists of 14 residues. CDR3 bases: TGTGCCAGCTCCCTAGGGAACTCTGGAAACACCATATATTTT. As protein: CASSLGNSGNTIYF.

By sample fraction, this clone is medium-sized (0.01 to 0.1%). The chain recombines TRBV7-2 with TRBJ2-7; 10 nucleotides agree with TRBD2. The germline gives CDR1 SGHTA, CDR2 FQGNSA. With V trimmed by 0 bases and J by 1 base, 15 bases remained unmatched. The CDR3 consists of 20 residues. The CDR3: CASSLASMDLAGVSSYEQYF. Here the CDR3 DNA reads TGTGCCAGCAGCTTAGCTTCTATGGATCTAGCGGGAGTTAGTTCCTACGAGCAGTACTTC.

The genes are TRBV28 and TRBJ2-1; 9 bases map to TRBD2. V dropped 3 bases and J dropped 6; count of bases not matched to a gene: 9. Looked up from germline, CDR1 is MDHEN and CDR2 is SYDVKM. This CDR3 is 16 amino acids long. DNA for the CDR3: TGTGCCAGCAGTTTTATAGCGGGAGAAAAGTCCAATGAGCAGTTCTTC. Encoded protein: CASSFIAGEKSNEQFF.

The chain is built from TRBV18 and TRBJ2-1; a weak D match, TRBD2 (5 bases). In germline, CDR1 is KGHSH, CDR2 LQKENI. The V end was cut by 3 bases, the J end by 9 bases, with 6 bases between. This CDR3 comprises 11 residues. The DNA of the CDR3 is TGTGCCAGCTCACCGGGAGTTGAGCAGTTCTTC. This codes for CASSPGVEQFF. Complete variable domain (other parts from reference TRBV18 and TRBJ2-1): NAGVMQNPRHLVRRRGQEARLRCSPMKGHSHVYWYRQLPEEGLKFMVYLQKENIIDESGMPKERFSAEFPKEGPSILRIQQVVRGDSAAYFCASSPGVEQFFGPGTRLTVL.

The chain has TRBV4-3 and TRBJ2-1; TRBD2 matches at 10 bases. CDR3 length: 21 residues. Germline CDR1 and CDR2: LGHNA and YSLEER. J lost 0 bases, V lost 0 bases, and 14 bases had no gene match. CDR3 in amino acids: CASSQDYYVAGGPTSYNEQFF. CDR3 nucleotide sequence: TGCGCCAGCAGCCAAGATTATTATGTAGCGGGAGGCCCAACCTCCTACAATGAGCAGTTCTTC.

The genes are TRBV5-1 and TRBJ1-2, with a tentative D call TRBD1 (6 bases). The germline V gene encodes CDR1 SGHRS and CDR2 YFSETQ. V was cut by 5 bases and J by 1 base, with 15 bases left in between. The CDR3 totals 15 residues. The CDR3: CASSLRGTNNYGYTF. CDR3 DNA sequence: TGCGCCAGCAGTCTAAGGGGGACAAATAACTATGGCTACACCTTC.

In DNA form, the CDR3 reads TGTGCCAGCAGAAGACTAGCGGGGGACCCGGCGAACACCGGGGAGCTGTTTTTT. Its translation is CASRRLAGDPANTGELFF. The chain joins TRBV27 to TRBJ2-2; 12 positions agree with TRBD2. J gave up 0 bases and V 6 bases, and 8 bases lay outside the gene matches. The length of the CDR3 is 18 residues. The germline V gene has CDR1 MNHEY and CDR2 SMNVEV (reference sequence).

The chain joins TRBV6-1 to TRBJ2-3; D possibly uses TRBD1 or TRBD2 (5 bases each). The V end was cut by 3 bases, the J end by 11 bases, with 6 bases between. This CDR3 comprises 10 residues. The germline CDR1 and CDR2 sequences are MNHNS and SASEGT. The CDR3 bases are TGTGCCAGCAGTGAGGGGGAGCAGTATTTT. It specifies CASSEGEQYF.

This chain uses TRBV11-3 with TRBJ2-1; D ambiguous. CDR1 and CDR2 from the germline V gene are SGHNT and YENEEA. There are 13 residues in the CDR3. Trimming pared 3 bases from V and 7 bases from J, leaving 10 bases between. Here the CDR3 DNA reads TGTGCCAGCAGCTTGGCGGAGTTGAATGAGCAGTTCTTC. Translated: CASSLAELNEQFF.

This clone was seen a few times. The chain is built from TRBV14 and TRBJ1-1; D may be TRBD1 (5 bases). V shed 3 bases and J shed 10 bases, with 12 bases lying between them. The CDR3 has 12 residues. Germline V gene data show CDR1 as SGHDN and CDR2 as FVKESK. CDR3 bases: TGTGCCAGCAGCCACGGGGGGGTCGGAGCTTTCTTT. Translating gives CASSHGGVGAFF.

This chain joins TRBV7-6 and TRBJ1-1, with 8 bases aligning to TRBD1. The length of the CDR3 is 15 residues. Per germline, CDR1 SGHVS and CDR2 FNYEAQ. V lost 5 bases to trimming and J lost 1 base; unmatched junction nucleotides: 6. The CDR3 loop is CASSASGTGNTEAFF. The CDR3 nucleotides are TGTGCCAGCAGCGCCTCCGGGACAGGGAACACTGAAGCTTTCTTT.

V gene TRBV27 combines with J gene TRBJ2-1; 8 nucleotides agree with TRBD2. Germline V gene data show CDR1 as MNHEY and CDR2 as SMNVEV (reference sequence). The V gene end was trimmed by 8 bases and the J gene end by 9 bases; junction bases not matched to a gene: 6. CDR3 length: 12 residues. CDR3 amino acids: CASGTRLGEQFF. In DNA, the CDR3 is TGTGCCAGCGGGACTAGGCTGGGTGAGCAGTTCTTC.

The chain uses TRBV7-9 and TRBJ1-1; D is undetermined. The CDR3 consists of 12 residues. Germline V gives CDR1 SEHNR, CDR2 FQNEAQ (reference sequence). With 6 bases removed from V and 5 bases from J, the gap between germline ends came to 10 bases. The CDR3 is CASRIVGTEAFF. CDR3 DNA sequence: TGTGCCAGCAGGATAGTAGGGACTGAAGCTTTCTTT.